Shown below are 19 T cell receptor beta chains from a single sample sequenced in a study of cytomegalovirus exposure and HLA in healthy donors. Libraries were prepared by immunoSEQ multiplex PCR; TCRdb keeps only in-frame clonotypes and omits some of them. Among over 150,000 clones listed, nearly 90% were seen once. Source material: PBMCs. The receptor source for this set is a man aged 18 to 35 in good health and CMV-seropositive.

The CDR3 DNA is TGCGCCAGCAGCTTGGGTCTGGGAAACACCATATATTTT. Protein sequence: CASSLGLGNTIYF. V usage is TRBV5-1 and J usage is TRBJ1-3; D remains ambiguous. V gave up 0 bases and J gave up 4 bases, with 5 bases separating them. Germline values: CDR1 SGHRS, CDR2 YFSETQ. The CDR3 runs 13 residues. Combining the CDR3 with reference TRBV5-1 and TRBJ1-3 gives the whole variable domain KAGVTQTPRYLIKTRGQQVTLSCSPISGHRSVSWYQQTPGQGLQFLFEYFSETQRNKGNFPGRFSGRQFSNSRSEMNVSTLELGDSALYLCASSLGLGNTIYFGEGSWLTVV.

The chain couples TRBV2 to TRBJ2-1, with 8 bases identical to TRBD2. The CDR3 totals 15 residues. Trimming took 1 base from V and 2 from J; bases not matched to a gene: 1. Germline lookup yields CDR1 SNHLY and CDR2 FYNNEI. The CDR3 region is CASSEGTSTYNEQFF. CDR3 nucleotide sequence: TGTGCCAGCAGTGAAGGGACTAGCACCTACAATGAGCAGTTCTTC.

V gene TRBV11-2 combines with J gene TRBJ2-5; 7 nucleotides align to TRBD2. Germline assignment: CDR1 SGHAT and CDR2 FQNNGV. V lost 0 bases, J lost 4 bases, and 5 bases stayed unmatched. This CDR3 has 15 amino acids. CDR3 protein: CASSLELAVRETQYF. CDR3 in DNA: TGTGCCAGCAGCTTAGAGCTAGCGGTAAGAGAGACCCAGTACTTC.

The chain recombines TRBV6-1 with TRBJ2-7; 10 bases line up with TRBD2. Per germline, CDR1 MNHNS and CDR2 SASEGT. Trimming cost V 4 bases and J 3 bases; bases outside gene matches: 18. The CDR3 length is 19 residues. The CDR3 DNA follows: TGTGCCAGCAGTGCCCTAGTTGAGGTAGCGGGAGGTCCCTTCTACGAGCAGTACTTC. It translates to CASSALVEVAGGPFYEQYF.

The chain links TRBV4-1 to TRBJ2-3, with 8 bases that match TRBD1. The CDR3 consists of 17 residues. Germline-derived CDR1 and CDR2 are MGHRA and YSYEKL. V dropped 8 bases and J dropped 2; count of bases not matched to a gene: 15. CDR3 amino acids: CASQTGDDRSHTDTQYF. The CDR3 DNA sequence: TGCGCCAGCCAGACAGGGGACGATAGGTCGCACACAGATACGCAGTATTTT.

This CDR3 reads CASSGLARTDTQYF. The DNA of the CDR3 is TGTGCCAGCAGTGGACTAGCGAGGACAGATACGCAGTATTTT. The chain uses TRBV2 and TRBJ2-3; 8 positions agree with TRBD2. The CDR3 runs to 14 residues. Germline CDR1 SNHLY, CDR2 FYNNEI. The junction had 3 bases not matched to a gene; V was cut back by 4 bases and J by 3 bases.

The V call is TRBV11-3, the J call TRBJ1-1, with TRBD1 matching over 7 bases. With 1 base clipped from V and 3 bases from J, the junction kept 8 bases outside the gene matches. Germline CDR1 SGHNT, CDR2 YENEEA. The CDR3 covers 16 residues. CDR3 protein: CASSLAPWQGDTEAFF. The CDR3 coding sequence is TGTGCCAGCAGCTTAGCCCCTTGGCAGGGGGACACTGAAGCTTTCTTT.

This clone occurred once. The chain couples TRBV4-1 to TRBJ2-7; D unresolved. The CDR3 totals 18 residues. CDR1 MGHRA and CDR2 YSYEKL come from the germline V gene. Trimming removed 0 bases from V and 2 bases from J, with 20 bases in between. The CDR3 DNA sequence: TGCGCCAGCAGCCAAGAGTCGTACCACGCTAGTGGAACCTACGAGCAGTACTTC. It specifies CASSQESYHASGTYEQYF.

V and J are TRBV28 and TRBJ1-1; 10 positions agree with TRBD1. CDR1 and CDR2 (germline): MDHEN, SYDVKM. The J segment lost 0 bases and the V segment lost 6 bases, leaving 7 bases of the junction unmatched. The length of the CDR3 is 16 residues. CDR3 residues: CASSLGTGAVNTEAFF. The DNA of the CDR3 is TGTGCCAGCAGCCTCGGGACAGGGGCCGTGAACACTGAAGCTTTCTTT.

The chain joins TRBV11-2 to TRBJ2-5; maybe TRBD1 (5 bases). Germline CDR1 reads SGHAT; CDR2 reads FQNNGV. Trimming cost V 5 bases and J 5 bases, with 18 bases left between them. The CDR3 consists of 15 residues. CDR3 sequence reads: CASSPDKIGLETQYF. DNA for the CDR3: TGTGCCAGCAGCCCGGACAAGATCGGTTTGGAGACCCAGTACTTC.

The chain uses TRBV7-3 and TRBJ1-1; no definite D call. The germline CDR1 and CDR2 sequences are SGHTA and FQGTGA. With 3 bases removed from V and 0 bases from J, the gap between germline ends came to 8 bases. The CDR3 is 14 amino acids. The CDR3, as DNA: TGTGCCAGCAGCTTGGGCCCTATGAACACTGAAGCTTTCTTT. Its translation is CASSLGPMNTEAFF.

There are a few counts of this clone. The CDR3 DNA sequence: TGTGCCAGCAGCCCGACAGGGATAAGCAATCAGCCCCAGCATTTT. Encoded protein: CASSPTGISNQPQHF. This chain connects TRBV5-8 to TRBJ1-5; 7 positions agree with TRBD1. V lost 4 bases to trimming and J lost 1 base; unmatched junction nucleotides: 5. Germline V CDR1 and CDR2: SGHTS, YDEGEE. The CDR3 consists of 15 residues.

The chain combines TRBV5-4 with TRBJ2-1; possibly TRBD2 for D (5 bases). V dropped 2 bases and J dropped 1 base, with 10 bases sitting between them. The CDR3 is made up of 15 amino acids. Looked up from germline, CDR1 is SGHNT and CDR2 is YYREEE (reference sequence). This chain's CDR3 is CASSFIGESYNEQFF. CDR3 DNA sequence: TGTGCCAGCAGCTTTATCGGGGAGTCCTACAATGAGCAGTTCTTC.

The table lists this clone with a count of one. The chain employs TRBV5-4 and TRBJ1-2; TRBD1 aligns across 10 bases. Germline loops: CDR1 SGHNT, CDR2 YYREEE (reference sequence). The CDR3 sequence is 18 residues long. The V gene end was trimmed by 5 bases and the J gene end by 2 bases; junction bases not matched to a gene: 15. In DNA, the CDR3 is TGTGCCAGCAGTGTTCGGGACAGGGGTATAATTGGGAACTATGGCTACACCTTC. The encoded protein is CASSVRDRGIIGNYGYTF.

The chain recombines TRBV7-8 with TRBJ2-5, with D possibly being TRBD2 (5 bases). Deletions cut 5 bases from V and 5 bases from J, with 15 bases between. There are 14 residues in the CDR3. Per the germline V gene, CDR1 is SGHVS and CDR2 is FQNEAQ. CDR3 protein: CASSPTRFRETQYF. As DNA, the CDR3 is TGTGCCAGCAGCCCAACTAGGTTCCGGGAGACCCAGTACTTC.

This chain links TRBV7-2 with TRBJ2-3; D is possibly TRBD2 (6 bases). The CDR3 sequence is 15 residues long. Trimming cost V 3 bases and J 2 bases, with 12 bases left between them. CDR1 is SGHTA, CDR2 FQGNSA, per germline. The CDR3 here is CASSFAAGITDTQYF. The CDR3 region has the DNA TGTGCCAGCAGCTTCGCCGCGGGGATCACAGATACGCAGTATTTT. The whole variable domain, filled in from reference TRBV7-2 and TRBJ2-3, reads GAGVSQSPSNKVTEKGKDVELRCDPISGHTALYWYRQSLGQGLEFLIYFQGNSAPDKSGLPSDRFSAERTGGSVSTLTIQRTQQEDSAVYLCASSFAAGITDTQYFGPGTRLTVL.

This rearrangement joins TRBV6-5 to TRBJ1-4; D not certain. The germline V gene has CDR1 MNHEY and CDR2 SVGAGI. V shed 6 bases and J shed 8 bases, with 13 bases lying between them. CDR3 length: 13 residues. The CDR3 DNA sequence: TGTGCCAGCAGGAGGCATTCACGGGAAAAACTGTTTTTT. The encoded protein is CASRRHSREKLFF.

The chain joins TRBV7-3 to TRBJ1-1, with TRBD1 matching over 7 bases. The CDR3 spans 13 residues. Trimming removed 6 bases from V and 6 bases from J; junction bases left unmatched: 7. CDR1 is SGHTA and CDR2 is FQGTGA in the germline V gene. This chain's CDR3 is CASSKGGASEAFF. The CDR3 nucleotides are TGTGCCAGCAGTAAAGGGGGCGCCTCTGAAGCTTTCTTT.

The chain has TRBV15 and TRBJ2-1; TRBD2 matches 16 bases. The germline gives CDR1 LNHNV, CDR2 YYDKDF (reference sequence). This CDR3 is built from 18 residues. Trimming took 3 bases from V and 5 from J; bases not matched to a gene: 7. CDR3 loop: CATSRGLAGGPFNNEQFF. CDR3 coding DNA: TGTGCCACCAGCAGGGGACTAGCGGGAGGGCCTTTCAACAATGAGCAGTTCTTC. Looking up the rest from reference TRBV15 and TRBJ2-1 gives the full variable domain: DAMVIQNPRYQVTQFGKPVTLSCSQTLNHNVMYWYQQKSSQAPKLLFHYYDKDFNNEADTPDNFQSRRPNTSFCFLDIRSPGLGDTAMYLCATSRGLAGGPFNNEQFFGPGTRLTVL.